The TCR beta chain under discussion was sequenced for a study of blood T cells in healthy people across ages. V lost 0 bases to trimming and J lost 4 bases, with 11 bases between them. The germline V gene has CDR1 SEHNR and CDR2 FQNEAQ (reference sequence). CDR3 length: 15 residues. A second 7 to 11 cycle PCR used barcoded and J-beta primers. Each CDR3 protein gets one entry after TCRdb re-called the 5' RACE reads with MiXCR. The data show roughly 550,000 distinct CDR3 sequences, about 24% seen once. These data were also filed under a second study, of T cells of mothers and their children. In that study: All extracted RNA went into cDNA synthesis, about 1.4 ug per 15 ul.

The sample comprised blood. The chain combines TRBV7-9 with TRBJ2-3, with a weak D call TRBD1 (6 bases). The receptor was isolated from a boy aged 5 to 17 in good health. CDR3 DNA: TGTGCCAGCAGCTTAGCGGGGGCGAGCTCAGATACGCAGTATTTT. Translating it yields CASSLAGASSDTQYF.